This entry lists 2 T cell receptor beta chains sequenced from one sample in a study of cytomegalovirus exposure and HLA in healthy donors. PCR amplification relied on 60 Vbeta primers (plus 13 Jbeta primers). Sequencing was performed with immunoSEQ multiplex PCR; in TCRdb, only in-frame clones are kept and a portion is missing. The table shows about 140,000 clones, with about four fifths occurring only once. Sequences were obtained from PBMCs. The receptors derive from a female donor in good health and CMV-seronegative.

In its sample, this clone was seen many times. This chain connects TRBV13 to TRBJ2-7; 8 bases align to TRBD1. Germline assignment: CDR1 PRHDT and CDR2 FYEKMQ (reference sequence). V was pared by 3 bases and J by 7 bases, with 11 bases of the junction left unmatched. The CDR3 contains 15 residues. As DNA, the CDR3 is TGTGCCAGCAGCTTGGGGACAGGCCGGGTGAGAGAGCAGTACTTC. It encodes CASSLGTGRVREQYF.

V gene TRBV28 combines with J gene TRBJ1-5; TRBD1 matches 7 bases. With V trimmed by 3 bases and J by 3 bases, 5 bases remained unmatched. Per the germline V gene, CDR1 is MDHEN and CDR2 is SYDVKM. The length of the CDR3 is 15 residues. CDR3 bases: TGTGCCAGCAGTTTTCAACAGGGGTACAATCAGCCCCAGCATTTT. As protein: CASSFQQGYNQPQHF.